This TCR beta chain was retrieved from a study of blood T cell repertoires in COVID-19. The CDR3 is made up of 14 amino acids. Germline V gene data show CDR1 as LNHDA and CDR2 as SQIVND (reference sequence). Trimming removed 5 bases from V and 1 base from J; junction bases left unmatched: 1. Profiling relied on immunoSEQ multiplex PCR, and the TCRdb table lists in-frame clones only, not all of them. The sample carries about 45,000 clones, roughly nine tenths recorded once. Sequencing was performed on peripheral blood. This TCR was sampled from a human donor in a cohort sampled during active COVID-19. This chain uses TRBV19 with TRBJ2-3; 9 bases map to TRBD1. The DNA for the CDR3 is TGTGCCAGTAGTCGGACAGGGGGCACAGATACGCAGTATTTT. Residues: CASSRTGGTDTQYF.